The 3 T cell receptor beta chains below come from one sample, sequenced in a study of blood T cells in healthy people across ages. The use of a sample-barcoded 5' primer and a J-beta primer mix characterized a second PCR of about 7 to 12 cycles. From the 5' RACE reads, TCRdb called clonotypes with MiXCR, one entry per CDR3 protein. This table has around 1,000,000 distinct CDR3 sequences, about 25% appearing once. This sample also appeared in a second study, on T cells of mothers and their children.

The sample comprised blood. Receptors were obtained from a girl aged 2 to 9 in good health.

The chain carries TRBV3-1 and TRBJ1-1; D ambiguous. Germline lookup yields CDR1 LGHDT and CDR2 YNNKEL (reference sequence). The germline V and J ends were trimmed by 3 bases and 8 bases, with 10 bases remaining between them. The CDR3 runs 12 residues. CDR3 sequence: CASSHLPGEAFF. CDR3 coding DNA: TGTGCCAGCAGCCATCTACCGGGCGAAGCTTTCTTT.

V is TRBV5-1 and J is TRBJ1-2; the D gene is possibly TRBD1 (5 bases). The germline CDR1 and CDR2 sequences are SGHRS and YFSETQ. The CDR3 is 14 amino acids. Trimming shortened V by 4 bases and J by 4 bases, and 14 bases separated the two germline ends. In DNA form, the CDR3 reads TGCGCCAGCAGCCCGACAGATCCCATCTATGGCTACACCTTC. This gives the protein CASSPTDPIYGYTF.

The chain couples TRBV27 to TRBJ2-7; unclear D gene. The germline CDR1 and CDR2 sequences are MNHEY and SMNVEV (reference sequence). V was clipped by 5 bases and J by 9 bases, with 11 bases between them. This CDR3 is 11 amino acids long. DNA of the CDR3: TGTGCCAGCAGTGGGGATGAAGTGCAGTACTTC. Translated: CASSGDEVQYF.